This T cell receptor beta chain appears in the sequencing data of a study of cytomegalovirus exposure and HLA in healthy donors. Background on the study: Earlier findings included some 120 million unique TCR beta sequences obtained from about 179 million T cells. Study-level findings and limits: TCR beta sequences reportedly predicted most subjects' HLA-A and HLA-B alleles accurately. In a later analysis, CMV-associated beta chains were mostly HLA-associated, it appeared.

PCR primers comprised 60 Vbeta and 13 Jbeta primers. Original processing notes: Later analysis identified tens of millions of unique TCR beta chains, 9 million to 13 million shared. Here immunoSEQ multiplex PCR was the method, and the copy in TCRdb shows in-frame clones only, minus some. Clone size and the V and J calls come from that table; the DNA yielded D and trimming. The sample has some 180,000 clones; about 85% are singletons. Comments on this clone: Its target is unknown.

Germline V gene lookup returns CDR1 SQVTM and CDR2 ANQGSEA. This CDR3 comprises 15 residues. V was clipped by 0 bases and J by 2 bases, with 10 bases between them. The chain recombines TRBV29-1 with TRBJ2-2; TRBD2 might be the D (6 bases). The sample consisted of PBMCs. The TCR comes from a man aged 25 to 40 in good health and CMV-seropositive. The CDR3: CSVEDSGGNTGELFF. The CDR3, as DNA: TGCAGCGTTGAAGATAGCGGCGGAAACACCGGGGAGCTGTTTTTT.